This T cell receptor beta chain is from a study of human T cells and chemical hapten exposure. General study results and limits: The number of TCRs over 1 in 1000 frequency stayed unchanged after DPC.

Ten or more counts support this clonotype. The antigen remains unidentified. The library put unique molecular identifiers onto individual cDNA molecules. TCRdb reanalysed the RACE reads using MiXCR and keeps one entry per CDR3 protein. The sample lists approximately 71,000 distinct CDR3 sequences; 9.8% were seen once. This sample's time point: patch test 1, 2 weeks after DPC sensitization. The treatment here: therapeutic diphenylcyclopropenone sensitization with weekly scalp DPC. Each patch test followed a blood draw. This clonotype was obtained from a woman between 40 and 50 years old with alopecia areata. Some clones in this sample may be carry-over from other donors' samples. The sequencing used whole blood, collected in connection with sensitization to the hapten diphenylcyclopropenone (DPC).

DNA for the CDR3: TGCAGTGCTAGAGGGACAGCGAGGTCTGAAGCTTTCTTT. Its translation: CSARGTARSEAFF. The genes are TRBV20-1 and TRBJ1-1; a weak D match, TRBD1 (6 bases). V was trimmed by 1 base and J by 6 bases, leaving 12 bases between them. Germline CDR1 and CDR2: DFQATT and SNEGSKA (reference sequence). The CDR3 runs 13 residues.